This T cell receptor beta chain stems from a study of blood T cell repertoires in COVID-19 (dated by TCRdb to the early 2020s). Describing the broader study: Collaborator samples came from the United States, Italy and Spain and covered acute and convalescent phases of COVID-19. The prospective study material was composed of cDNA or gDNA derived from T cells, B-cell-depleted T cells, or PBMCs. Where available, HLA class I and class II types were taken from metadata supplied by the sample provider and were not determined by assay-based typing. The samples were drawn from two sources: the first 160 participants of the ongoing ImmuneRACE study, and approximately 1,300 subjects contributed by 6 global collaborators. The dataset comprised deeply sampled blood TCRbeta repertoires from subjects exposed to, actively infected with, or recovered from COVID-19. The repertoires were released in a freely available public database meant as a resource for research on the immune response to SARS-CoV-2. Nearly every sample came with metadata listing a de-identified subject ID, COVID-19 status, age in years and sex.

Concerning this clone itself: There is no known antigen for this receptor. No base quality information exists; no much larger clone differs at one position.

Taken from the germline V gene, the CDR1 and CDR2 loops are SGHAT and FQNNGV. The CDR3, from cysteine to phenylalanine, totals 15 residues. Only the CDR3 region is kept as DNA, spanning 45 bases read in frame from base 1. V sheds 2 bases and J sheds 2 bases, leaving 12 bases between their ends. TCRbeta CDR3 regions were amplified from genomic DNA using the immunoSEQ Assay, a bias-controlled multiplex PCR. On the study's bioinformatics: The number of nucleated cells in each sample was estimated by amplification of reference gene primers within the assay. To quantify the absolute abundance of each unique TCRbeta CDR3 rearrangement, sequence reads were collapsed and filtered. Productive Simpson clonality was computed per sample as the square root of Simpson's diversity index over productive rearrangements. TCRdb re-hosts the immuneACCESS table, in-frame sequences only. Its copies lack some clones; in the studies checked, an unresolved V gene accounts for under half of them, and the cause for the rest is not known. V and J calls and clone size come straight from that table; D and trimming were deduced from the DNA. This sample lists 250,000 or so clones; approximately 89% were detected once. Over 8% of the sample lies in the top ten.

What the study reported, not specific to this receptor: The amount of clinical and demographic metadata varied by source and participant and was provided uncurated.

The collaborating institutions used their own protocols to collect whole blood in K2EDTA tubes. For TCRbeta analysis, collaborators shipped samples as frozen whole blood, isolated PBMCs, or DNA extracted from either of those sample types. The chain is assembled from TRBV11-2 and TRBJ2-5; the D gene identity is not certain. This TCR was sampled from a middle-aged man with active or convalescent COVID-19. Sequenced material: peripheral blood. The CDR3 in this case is CASSLLQDGQETQYF. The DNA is TGTGCCAGCAGCTTACTCCAGGATGGACAAGAGACCCAGTACTTC.